This T cell receptor beta chain derives from a study of post-analysis software for immune sequencing data. The wider study: Relapsing-remitting, secondary progressive and progressive-relapsing courses of multiple sclerosis were included.

This CDR3 has 12 residues. CDR1 is DFQATT, CDR2 SNEGSKA, per germline (reference sequence). Note on this clonotype: Its antigen is not identified.

Libraries were made from TCR beta cDNA, and they carried unique molecular identifiers. TCRdb called the PCR reads again in MiXCR, with one record for every CDR3 protein. The profile shows some 260,000 distinct CDR3 sequences, approximately 34% of them singletons. Study-wide findings and caveats: When patients were compared with controls, four to six TRBV segments were more frequent, TRBV5-6, TRBV5-1 and TRBV20-1 among them. The study found significantly lower normalized Chao1 diversity in multiple sclerosis patients than in controls. Strong co-clustering by F measure was evident for samples that had been prepared in the same batch.

The receptor was derived from a girl aged 5-17 years with multiple sclerosis. Source material: blood. The chain joins TRBV20-1 to TRBJ2-4; D could derive from TRBD1 or TRBD2 (6 bases each). The DNA end is more similar to TRBJ2-5, so the J call may be wrong. The CDR3 nucleotides are TGCAGTGCTTATAGGGGGGAAGAGACCCAGTACTTC. Amino acid sequence: CSAYRGEETQYF.